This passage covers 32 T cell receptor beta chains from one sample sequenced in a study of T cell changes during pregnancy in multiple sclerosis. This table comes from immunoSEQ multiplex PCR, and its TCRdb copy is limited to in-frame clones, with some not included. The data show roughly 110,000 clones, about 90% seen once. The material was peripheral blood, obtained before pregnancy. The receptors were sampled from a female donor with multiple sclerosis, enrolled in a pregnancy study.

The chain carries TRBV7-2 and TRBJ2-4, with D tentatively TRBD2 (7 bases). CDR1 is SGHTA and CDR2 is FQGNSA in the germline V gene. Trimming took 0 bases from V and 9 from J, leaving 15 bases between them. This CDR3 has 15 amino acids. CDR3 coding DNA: TGTGCCAGCAGCTTAGCGCAAGGGGGGGGGTCCATTCAGTACTTC. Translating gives CASSLAQGGGSIQYF.

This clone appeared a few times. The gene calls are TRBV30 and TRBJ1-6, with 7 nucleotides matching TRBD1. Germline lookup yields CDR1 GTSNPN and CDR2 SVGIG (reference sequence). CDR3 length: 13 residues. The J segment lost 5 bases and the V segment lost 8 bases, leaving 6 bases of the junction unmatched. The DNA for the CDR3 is TGTGCCGCCACGGGACAGCATAATTCACCCCTCCACTTT. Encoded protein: CAATGQHNSPLHF.

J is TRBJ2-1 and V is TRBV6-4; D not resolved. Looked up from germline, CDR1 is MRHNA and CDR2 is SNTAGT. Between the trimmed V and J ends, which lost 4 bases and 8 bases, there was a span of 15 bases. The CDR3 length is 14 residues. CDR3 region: CASSASPLLDEQFF. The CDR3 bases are TGTGCCAGCAGTGCTTCCCCCCTCTTAGATGAGCAGTTCTTC.

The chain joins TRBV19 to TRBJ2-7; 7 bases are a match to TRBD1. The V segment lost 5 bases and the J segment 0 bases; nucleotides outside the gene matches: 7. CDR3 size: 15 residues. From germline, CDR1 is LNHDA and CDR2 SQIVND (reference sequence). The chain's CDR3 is CASSSTGATSYEQYF. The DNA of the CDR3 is TGTGCCAGTAGTTCAACAGGGGCCACCTCCTACGAGCAGTACTTC.

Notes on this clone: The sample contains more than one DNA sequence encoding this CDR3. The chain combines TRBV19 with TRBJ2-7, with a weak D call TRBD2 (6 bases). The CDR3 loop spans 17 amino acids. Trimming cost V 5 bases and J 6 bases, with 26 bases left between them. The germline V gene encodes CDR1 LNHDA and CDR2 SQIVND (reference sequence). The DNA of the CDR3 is TGTGCCAGTAGTCCAAATCCCACCGGGACTCCGACGGGCGAGCAGTACTTC. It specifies CASSPNPTGTPTGEQYF.

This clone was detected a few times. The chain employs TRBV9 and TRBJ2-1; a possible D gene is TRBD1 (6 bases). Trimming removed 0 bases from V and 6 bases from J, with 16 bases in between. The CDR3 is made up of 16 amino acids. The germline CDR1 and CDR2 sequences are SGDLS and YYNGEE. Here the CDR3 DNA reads TGTGCCAGCAGCGTAGAAGGGGGATTTTATGGCAATGAGCAGTTCTTC. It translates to CASSVEGGFYGNEQFF.

The CDR3 is CASSVASGGGETQYF. In DNA form, the CDR3 reads TGTGCCAGCAGCGTAGCCAGCGGAGGAGGAGAGACCCAGTACTTC. The chain links TRBV9 to TRBJ2-5, with D perhaps matching TRBD2 (5 bases). CDR3 size: 15 residues. Germline V gene sequence: CDR1 SGDLS, CDR2 YYNGEE. V lost 0 bases and J lost 4, with 13 bases in between. The whole variable domain, remainder taken from reference TRBV9 and TRBJ2-5, is DSGVTQTPKHLITATGQRVTLRCSPRSGDLSVYWYQQSLDQGLQFLIQYYNGEERAKGNILERFSAQQFPDLHSELNLSSLELGDSALYFCASSVASGGGETQYFGPGTRLLVL.

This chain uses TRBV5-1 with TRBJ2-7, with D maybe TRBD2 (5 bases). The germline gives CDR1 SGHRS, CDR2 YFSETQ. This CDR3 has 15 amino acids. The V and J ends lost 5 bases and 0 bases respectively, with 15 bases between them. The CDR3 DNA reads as TGCGCCAGCAGGAAAGTGTGGGAGTACTCCTACGAGCAGTACTTC. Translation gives CASRKVWEYSYEQYF. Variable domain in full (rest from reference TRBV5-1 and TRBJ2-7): KAGVTQTPRYLIKTRGQQVTLSCSPISGHRSVSWYQQTPGQGLQFLFEYFSETQRNKGNFPGRFSGRQFSNSRSEMNVSTLELGDSALYLCASRKVWEYSYEQYFGPGTRLTVT.

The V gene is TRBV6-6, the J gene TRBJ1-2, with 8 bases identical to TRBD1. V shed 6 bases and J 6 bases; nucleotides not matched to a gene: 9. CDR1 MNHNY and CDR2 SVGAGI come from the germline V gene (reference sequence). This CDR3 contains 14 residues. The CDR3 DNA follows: TGTGCCAGCAGCCCCCAGAACAGGGGGGATGGCTACACCTTC. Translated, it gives CASSPQNRGDGYTF.

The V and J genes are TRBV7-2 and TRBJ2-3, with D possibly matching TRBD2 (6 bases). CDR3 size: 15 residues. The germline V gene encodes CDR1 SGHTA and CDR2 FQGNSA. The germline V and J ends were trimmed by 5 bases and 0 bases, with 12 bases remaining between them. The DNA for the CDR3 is TGTGCCAGCAGCACGAGCGGGTTTAGCACAGATACGCAGTATTTT. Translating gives CASSTSGFSTDTQYF.

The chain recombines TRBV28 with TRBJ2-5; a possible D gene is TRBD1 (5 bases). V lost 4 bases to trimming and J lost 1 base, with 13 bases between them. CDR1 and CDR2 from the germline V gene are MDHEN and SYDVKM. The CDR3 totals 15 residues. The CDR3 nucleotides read TGTGCCAGCAGTTCGAGTGGGGCAGGCCAAGAGACCCAGTACTTC. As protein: CASSSSGAGQETQYF.

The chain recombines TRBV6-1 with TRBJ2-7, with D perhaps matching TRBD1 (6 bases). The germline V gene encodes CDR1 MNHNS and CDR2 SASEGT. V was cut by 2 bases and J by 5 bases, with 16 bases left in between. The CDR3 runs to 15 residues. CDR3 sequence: CASSERAGVVDEQYF. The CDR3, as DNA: TGTGCCAGCAGTGAAAGGGCAGGGGTAGTCGACGAGCAGTACTTC.

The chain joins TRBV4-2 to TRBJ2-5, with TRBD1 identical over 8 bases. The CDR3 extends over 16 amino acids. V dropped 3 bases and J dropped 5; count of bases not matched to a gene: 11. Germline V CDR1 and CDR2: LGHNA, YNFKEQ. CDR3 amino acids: CASSHEVARGRETQYF. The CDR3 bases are TGTGCCAGCAGCCATGAGGTCGCCAGGGGGCGCGAGACCCAGTACTTC.

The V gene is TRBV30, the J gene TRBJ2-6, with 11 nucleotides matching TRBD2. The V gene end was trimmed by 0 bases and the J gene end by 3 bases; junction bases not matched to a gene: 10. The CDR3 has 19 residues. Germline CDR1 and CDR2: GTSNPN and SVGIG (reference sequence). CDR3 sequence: CAWSVKSNSGGDGANVLTF. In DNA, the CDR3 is TGTGCCTGGAGTGTAAAGTCTAATAGCGGGGGGGATGGGGCCAACGTCCTGACTTTC.

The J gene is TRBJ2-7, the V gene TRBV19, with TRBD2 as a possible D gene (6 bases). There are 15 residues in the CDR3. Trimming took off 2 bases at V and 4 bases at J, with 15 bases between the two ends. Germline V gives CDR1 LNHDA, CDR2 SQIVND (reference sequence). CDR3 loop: CASSITAGSGYEQYF. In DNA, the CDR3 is TGTGCCAGTAGTATAACGGCGGGAAGCGGGTACGAGCAGTACTTC.

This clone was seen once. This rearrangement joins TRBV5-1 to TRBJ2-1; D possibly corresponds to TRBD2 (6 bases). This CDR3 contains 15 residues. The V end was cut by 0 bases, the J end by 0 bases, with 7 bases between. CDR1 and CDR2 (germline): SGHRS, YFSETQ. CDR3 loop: CASSLDGSSYNEQFF. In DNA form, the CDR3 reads TGCGCCAGCAGCTTGGACGGGAGCTCCTACAATGAGCAGTTCTTC.

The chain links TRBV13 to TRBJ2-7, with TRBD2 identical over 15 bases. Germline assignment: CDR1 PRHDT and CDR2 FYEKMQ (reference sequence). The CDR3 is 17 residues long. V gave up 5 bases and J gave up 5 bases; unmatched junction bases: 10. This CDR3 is CASSHGLAGGPDHEQYF. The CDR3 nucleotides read TGTGCCAGCAGCCATGGACTAGCGGGAGGGCCTGACCACGAGCAGTACTTC. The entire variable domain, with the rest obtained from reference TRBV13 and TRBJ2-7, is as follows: AAGVIQSPRHLIKEKRETATLKCYPIPRHDTVYWYQQGPGQDPQFLISFYEKMQSDKGSIPDRFSAQQFSDYHSELNMSSLELGDSALYFCASSHGLAGGPDHEQYFGPGTRLTVT.

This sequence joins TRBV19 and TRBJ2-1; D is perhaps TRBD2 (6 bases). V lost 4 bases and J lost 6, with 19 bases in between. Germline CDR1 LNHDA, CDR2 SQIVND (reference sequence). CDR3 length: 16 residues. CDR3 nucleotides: TGTGCCAGTAGTAGGGGACTGGAGATTCGGCGCAATGAGCAGTTCTTC. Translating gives CASSRGLEIRRNEQFF.

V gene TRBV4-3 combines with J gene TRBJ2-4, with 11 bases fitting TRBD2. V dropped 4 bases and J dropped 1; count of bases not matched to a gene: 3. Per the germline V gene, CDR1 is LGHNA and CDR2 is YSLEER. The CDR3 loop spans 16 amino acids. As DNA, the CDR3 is TGCGCCAGCAGCCGCCCTAGCGGGGGGGCCAAAAACATTCAGTACTTC. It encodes CASSRPSGGAKNIQYF.

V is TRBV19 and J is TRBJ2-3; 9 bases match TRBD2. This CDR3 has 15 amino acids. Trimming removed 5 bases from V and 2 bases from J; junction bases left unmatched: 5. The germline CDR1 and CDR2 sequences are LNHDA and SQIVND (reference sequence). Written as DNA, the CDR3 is TGTGCCAGTAGTCTAGCGGGAAGCCCCACAGATACGCAGTATTTT. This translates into CASSLAGSPTDTQYF.

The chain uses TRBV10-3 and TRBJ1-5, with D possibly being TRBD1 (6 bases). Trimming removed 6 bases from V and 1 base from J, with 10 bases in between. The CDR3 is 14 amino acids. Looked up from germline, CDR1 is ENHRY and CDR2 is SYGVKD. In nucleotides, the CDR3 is TGTGCCATCAGACCTGACAGGAGCAATCAGCCCCAGCATTTT. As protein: CAIRPDRSNQPQHF.

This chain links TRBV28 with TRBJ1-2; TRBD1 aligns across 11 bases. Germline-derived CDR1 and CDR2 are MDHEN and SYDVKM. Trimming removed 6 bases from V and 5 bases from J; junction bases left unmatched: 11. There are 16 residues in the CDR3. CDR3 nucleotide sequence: TGTGCCAGCAGACACATGGACAGGGGGCGGGGGTATGGCTACACCTTC. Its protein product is CASRHMDRGRGYGYTF.

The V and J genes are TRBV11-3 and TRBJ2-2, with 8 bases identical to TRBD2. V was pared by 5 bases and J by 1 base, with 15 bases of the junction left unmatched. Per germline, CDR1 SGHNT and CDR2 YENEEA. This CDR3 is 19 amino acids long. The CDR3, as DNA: TGTGCCAGCAGCCCCTGGGTCCGGATGGCGGGGGGGAACACCGGGGAGCTGTTTTTT. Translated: CASSPWVRMAGGNTGELFF.

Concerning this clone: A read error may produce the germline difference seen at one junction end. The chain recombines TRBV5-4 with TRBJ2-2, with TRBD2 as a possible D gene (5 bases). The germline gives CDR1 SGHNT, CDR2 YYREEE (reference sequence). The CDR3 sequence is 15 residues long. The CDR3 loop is CASSQDTSGTGELFF. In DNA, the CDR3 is TGCGCCAGCAGCCAAGATACTTCGGGGACCGGGGAGCTGTTTTTT.

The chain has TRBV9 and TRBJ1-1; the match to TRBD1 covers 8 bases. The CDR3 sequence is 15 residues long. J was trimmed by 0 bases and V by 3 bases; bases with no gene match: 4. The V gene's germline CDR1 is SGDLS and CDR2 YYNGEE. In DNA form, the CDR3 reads TGTGCCAGCAGCGGAAACAGGGGGATGAACACTGAAGCTTTCTTT. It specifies CASSGNRGMNTEAFF.

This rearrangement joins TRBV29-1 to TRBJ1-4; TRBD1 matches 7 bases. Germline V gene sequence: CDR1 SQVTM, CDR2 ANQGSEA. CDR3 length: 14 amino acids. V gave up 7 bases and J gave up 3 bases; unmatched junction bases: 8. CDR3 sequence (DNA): TGCAGCGCAACCAAGGGGGCCGCTAATGAAAAACTGTTTTTT. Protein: CSATKGAANEKLFF.

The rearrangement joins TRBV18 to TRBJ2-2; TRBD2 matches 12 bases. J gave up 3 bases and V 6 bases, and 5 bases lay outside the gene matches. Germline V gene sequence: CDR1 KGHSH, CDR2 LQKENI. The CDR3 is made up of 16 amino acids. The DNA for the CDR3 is TGTGCCAGCTCCCCGACTAGCGGGAGAGACACCGGGGAGCTGTTTTTT. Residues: CASSPTSGRDTGELFF.

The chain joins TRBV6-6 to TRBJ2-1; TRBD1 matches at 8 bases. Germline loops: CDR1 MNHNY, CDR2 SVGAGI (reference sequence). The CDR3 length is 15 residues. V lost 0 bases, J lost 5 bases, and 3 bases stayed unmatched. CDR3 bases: TGTGCCAGCAGTTACTCCACAGGGGGTCACAATGAGCAGTTCTTC. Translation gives CASSYSTGGHNEQFF.

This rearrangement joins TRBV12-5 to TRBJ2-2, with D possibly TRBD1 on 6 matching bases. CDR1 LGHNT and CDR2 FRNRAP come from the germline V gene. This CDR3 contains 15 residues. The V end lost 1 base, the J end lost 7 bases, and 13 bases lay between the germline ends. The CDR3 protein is CASGLGDRLDGELFF. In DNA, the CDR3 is TGTGCTAGTGGTTTGGGTGACAGGCTGGACGGGGAGCTGTTTTTT.

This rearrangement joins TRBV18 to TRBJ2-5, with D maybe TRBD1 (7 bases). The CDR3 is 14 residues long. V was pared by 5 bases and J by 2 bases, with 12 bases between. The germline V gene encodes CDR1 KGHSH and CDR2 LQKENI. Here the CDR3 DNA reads TGTGCCAGCTCAGGGCGGGACAGACAAGAGACCCAGTACTTC. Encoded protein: CASSGRDRQETQYF.

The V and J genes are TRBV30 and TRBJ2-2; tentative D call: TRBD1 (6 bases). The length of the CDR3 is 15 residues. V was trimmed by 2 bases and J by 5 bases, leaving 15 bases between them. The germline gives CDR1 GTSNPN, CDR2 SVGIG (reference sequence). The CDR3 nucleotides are TGTGCCTGGAGTTCTGGGCAGGGGAGAACCGGGGAGCTGTTTTTT. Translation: CAWSSGQGRTGELFF. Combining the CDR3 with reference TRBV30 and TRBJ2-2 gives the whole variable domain SQTIHQWPATLVQPVGSPLSLECTVEGTSNPNLYWYRQAAGRGLQLLFYSVGIGQISSEVPQNLSASRPQDRQFILSSKKLLLSDSGFYLCAWSSGQGRTGELFFGEGSRLTVL.

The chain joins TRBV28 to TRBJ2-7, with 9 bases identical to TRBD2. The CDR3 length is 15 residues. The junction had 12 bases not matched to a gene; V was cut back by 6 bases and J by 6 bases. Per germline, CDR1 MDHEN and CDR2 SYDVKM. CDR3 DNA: TGTGCCAGCAGCGAAAATCTAGCGGGAAGGGGCGAGCAGTACTTC. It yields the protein CASSENLAGRGEQYF.